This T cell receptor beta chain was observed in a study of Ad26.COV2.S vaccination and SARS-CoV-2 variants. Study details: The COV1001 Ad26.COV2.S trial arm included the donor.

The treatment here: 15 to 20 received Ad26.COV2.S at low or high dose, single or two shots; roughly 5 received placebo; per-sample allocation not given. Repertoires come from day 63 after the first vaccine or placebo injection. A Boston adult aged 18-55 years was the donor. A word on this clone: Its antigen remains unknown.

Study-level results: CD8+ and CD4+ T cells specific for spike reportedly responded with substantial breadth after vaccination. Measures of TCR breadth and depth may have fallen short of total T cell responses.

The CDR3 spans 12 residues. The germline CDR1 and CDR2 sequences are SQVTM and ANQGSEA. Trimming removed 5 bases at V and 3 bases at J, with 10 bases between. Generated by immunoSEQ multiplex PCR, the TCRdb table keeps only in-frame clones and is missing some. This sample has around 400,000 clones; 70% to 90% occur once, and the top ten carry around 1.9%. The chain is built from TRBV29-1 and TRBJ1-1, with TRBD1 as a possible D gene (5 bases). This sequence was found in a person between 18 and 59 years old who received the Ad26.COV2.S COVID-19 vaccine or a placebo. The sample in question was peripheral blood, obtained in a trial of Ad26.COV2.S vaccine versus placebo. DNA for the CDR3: TGCAGCGTTCAGGACATGGACACTGAAGCTTTCTTT. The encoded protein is CSVQDMDTEAFF.